This TCR beta chain was captured in a study of cytomegalovirus exposure and HLA in healthy donors. The PCR had 60 Vbeta and 13 Jbeta primers. Clones were read by immunoSEQ multiplex PCR, and TCRdb kept only the in-frame ones, dropping some. The table lists under 95,000 clones, more than 75% of them singletons, with around 5% in the top ten. The study, taken as a whole, reports: An apparent linkage of common viral pathogens to several of the most significant clusters emerged in a later analysis. In vitro work confirmed that a few CMV-associated chains recognize CMV antigens.

The CDR3 extends over 12 amino acids. From germline, CDR1 is SGHRS and CDR2 YFSETQ. V was cut by 2 bases and J by 3 bases, with 5 bases left in between. Regarding this clone: No antigen is known for it.

The sequencing sample was made of PBMCs. This sequence originates from a man between 25 and 39 years old in good health and CMV-seropositive. The J gene is TRBJ1-1, the V gene TRBV5-1, with a tentative D call TRBD1 (5 bases). CDR3 nucleotides: TGCGCCAGCAGCTTAGGGGACACTGAAGCTTTCTTT. Protein: CASSLGDTEAFF.